The clone carrying this TCR beta chain appeared a single time. Its antigen is still unknown. The genes and germline here are from mouse. The missing CDR3 end, 1 residue past where the read stops, is filled in from the germline J gene. These data originate in a study of tissue T cells after allogeneic stem cell transplantation. Study outcomes and limitations: Few T cell clones were shared across patients, but motif clusters showed tissue-specific shared signatures.

Time point here: mouse harvest day 14 after allogeneic transplant. Tail vein injection delivered 10^7 T-cell-depleted bone marrow cells and 10^6 splenic CD5+ T cells. Deletions cut 6 bases from V and 1 base from J, with 12 bases between. The germline V gene has CDR1 KGHPV and CDR2 FQNQEV (reference sequence). This CDR3 spans 15 amino acids. Sequenced by immunoSEQ multiplex PCR; TCRdb stores in-frame clones only, minus some. Of approximately 7,900 clones in the sample, approximately 35% were seen once. The receptor was derived from a female BALB/c mouse given C57BL/6 T cells with graft-versus-host disease after an allogeneic hematopoietic cell transplant. Material for sequencing was skin. The chain carries TRBV26 and TRBJ1-4; D is undetermined. The DNA read from the CDR3 is TGTGCCAGCAGGCTGACACCTAATTCCAACGAAAGATTATTT. This translates into CASRLTPNSNERLF. The complete CDR3 protein is CASRLTPNSNERLFF.